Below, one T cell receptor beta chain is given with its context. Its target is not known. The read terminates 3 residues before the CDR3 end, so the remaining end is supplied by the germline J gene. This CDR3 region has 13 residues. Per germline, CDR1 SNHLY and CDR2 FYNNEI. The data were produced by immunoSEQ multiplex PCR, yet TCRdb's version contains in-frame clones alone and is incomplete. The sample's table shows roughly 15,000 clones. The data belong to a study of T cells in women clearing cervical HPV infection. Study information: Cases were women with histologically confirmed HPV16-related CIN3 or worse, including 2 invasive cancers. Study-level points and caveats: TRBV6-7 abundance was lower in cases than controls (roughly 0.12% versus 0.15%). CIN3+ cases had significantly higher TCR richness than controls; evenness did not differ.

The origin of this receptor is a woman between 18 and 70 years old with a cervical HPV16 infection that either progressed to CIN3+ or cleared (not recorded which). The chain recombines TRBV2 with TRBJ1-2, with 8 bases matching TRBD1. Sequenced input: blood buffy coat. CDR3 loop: CASSAPDRVGYTF. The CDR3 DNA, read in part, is TGTGCCAGCAGTGCCCCGGACAGGGTCGGC. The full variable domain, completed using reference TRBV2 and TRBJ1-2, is EPEVTQTPSHQVTQMGQEVILRCVPISNHLYFYWYRQILGQKVEFLVSFYNNEISEKSEIFDDQFSVERPDGSNFTLKIRSTKLEDSAMYFCASSAPDRVGYTFGSGTRLTVV.